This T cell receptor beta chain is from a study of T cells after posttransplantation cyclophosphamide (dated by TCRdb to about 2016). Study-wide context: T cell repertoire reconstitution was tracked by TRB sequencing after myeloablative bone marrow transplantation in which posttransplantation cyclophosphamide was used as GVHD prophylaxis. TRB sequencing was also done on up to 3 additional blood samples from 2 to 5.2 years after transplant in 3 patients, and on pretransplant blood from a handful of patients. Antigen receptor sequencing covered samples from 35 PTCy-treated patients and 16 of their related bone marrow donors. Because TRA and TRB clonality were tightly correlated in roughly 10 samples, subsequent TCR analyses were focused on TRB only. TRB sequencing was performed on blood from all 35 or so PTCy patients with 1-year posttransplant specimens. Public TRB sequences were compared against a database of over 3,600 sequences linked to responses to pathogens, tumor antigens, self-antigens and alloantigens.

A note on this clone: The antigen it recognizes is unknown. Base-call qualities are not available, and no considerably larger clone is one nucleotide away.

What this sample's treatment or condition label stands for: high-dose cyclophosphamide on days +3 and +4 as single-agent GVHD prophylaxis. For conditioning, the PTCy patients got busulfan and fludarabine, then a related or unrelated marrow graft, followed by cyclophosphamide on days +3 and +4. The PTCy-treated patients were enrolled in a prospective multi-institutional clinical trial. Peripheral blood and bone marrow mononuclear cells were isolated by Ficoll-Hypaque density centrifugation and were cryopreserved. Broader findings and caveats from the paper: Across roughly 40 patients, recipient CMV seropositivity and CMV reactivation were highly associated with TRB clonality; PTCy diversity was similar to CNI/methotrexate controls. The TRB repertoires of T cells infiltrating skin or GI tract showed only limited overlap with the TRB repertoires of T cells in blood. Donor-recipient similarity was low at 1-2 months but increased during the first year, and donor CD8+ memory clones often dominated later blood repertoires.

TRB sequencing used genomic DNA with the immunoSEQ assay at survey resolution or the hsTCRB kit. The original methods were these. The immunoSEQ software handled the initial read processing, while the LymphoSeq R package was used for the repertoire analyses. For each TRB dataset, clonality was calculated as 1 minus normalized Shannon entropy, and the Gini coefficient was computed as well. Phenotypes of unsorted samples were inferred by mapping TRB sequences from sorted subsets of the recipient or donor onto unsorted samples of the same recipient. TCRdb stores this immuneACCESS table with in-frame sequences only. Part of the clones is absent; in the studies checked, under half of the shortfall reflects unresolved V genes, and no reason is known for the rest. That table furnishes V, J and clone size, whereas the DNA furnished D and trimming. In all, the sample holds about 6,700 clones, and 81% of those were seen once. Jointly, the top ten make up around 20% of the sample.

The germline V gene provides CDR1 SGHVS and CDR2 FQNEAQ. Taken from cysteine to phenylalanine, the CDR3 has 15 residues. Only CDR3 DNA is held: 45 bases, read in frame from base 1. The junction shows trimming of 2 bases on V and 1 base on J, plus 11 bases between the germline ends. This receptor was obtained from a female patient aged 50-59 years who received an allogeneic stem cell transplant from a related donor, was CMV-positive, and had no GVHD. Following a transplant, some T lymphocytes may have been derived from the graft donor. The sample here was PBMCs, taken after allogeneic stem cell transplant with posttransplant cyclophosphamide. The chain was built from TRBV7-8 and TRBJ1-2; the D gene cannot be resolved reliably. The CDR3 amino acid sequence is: CASSLSGEINYGYTF. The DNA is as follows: TGTGCCAGCAGCTTATCGGGAGAAATTAACTATGGCTACACCTTC.